The 10 T cell receptor beta chains below come from one sample, sequenced in a study of cytomegalovirus exposure and HLA in healthy donors. The PCR ran on 60 Vbeta and 13 Jbeta primers. Clones were sequenced by immunoSEQ multiplex PCR, and TCRdb holds only the in-frame ones, with some missing. Seen here are tens of thousands of clones, approximately 78% observed once, and the top ten hold approximately 4%. Sequenced input: PBMCs. These receptors were obtained from a male donor in good health and CMV-seropositive.

The chain carries TRBV5-1 and TRBJ2-3; D gene unclear. The CDR3 sequence is 14 residues long. The V end lost 2 bases, the J end lost 0 bases, and 7 bases lay between the germline ends. Germline assignment: CDR1 SGHRS and CDR2 YFSETQ. CDR3 region: CASSLVASTDTQYF. The CDR3 DNA reads TGCGCCAGCAGCTTAGTAGCTAGCACAGATACGCAGTATTTT. Complete variable domain (other parts from reference TRBV5-1 and TRBJ2-3): KAGVTQTPRYLIKTRGQQVTLSCSPISGHRSVSWYQQTPGQGLQFLFEYFSETQRNKGNFPGRFSGRQFSNSRSEMNVSTLELGDSALYLCASSLVASTDTQYFGPGTRLTVL.

This rearrangement joins TRBV1 to TRBJ2-3; TRBD2 is the table's D call, not checked against the DNA. TRBV1 is tagged as a pseudogene. This CDR3 is 14 amino acids long. The CDR3 bases are TGCACCAGCAGCCAAGGACTAGCGGGAGCTACGCAGTATTTT. It codes for CTSSQGLAGATQYF.

The chain links TRBV6-1 to TRBJ1-5; D unclear. Germline CDR1 MNHNS, CDR2 SASEGT. V dropped 5 bases and J dropped 4 bases, with 15 bases sitting between them. The CDR3 covers 15 residues. CDR3 coding DNA: TGTGCCAGCAGTCAAGGAGGAGGGATTAATCAGCCCCAGCATTTT. Its translation is CASSQGGGINQPQHF.

The rearrangement links TRBV7-6 to TRBJ2-1, with a possible D match to TRBD2 (5 bases). The V gene's germline CDR1 is SGHVS and CDR2 FNYEAQ. The CDR3 covers 13 residues. V dropped 5 bases and J dropped 7 bases, with 12 bases sitting between them. CDR3 residues: CASSRGLGNEQFF. CDR3 coding DNA: TGTGCCAGCAGCCGCGGACTGGGGAATGAGCAGTTCTTC.

This clone appeared once. The genes are TRBV7-8 and TRBJ1-5; 8 bases line up with TRBD1. V was clipped by 3 bases and J by 1 base; unmatched bases: 5. The CDR3 runs 16 residues. Germline V gene data show CDR1 as SGHVS and CDR2 as FQNEAQ. The CDR3, as DNA: TGTGCCAGCAGCTTGAGACAGGGGTTAAGCAATCAGCCCCAGCATTTT. The encoded protein is CASSLRQGLSNQPQHF.

The chain uses TRBV5-1 and TRBJ2-7, with TRBD2 identical over 8 bases. Germline assignment: CDR1 SGHRS and CDR2 YFSETQ. The length of the CDR3 is 15 residues. J gave up 4 bases and V 1 base, and 7 bases lay outside the gene matches. This CDR3 is CASSLIRGGRYEQYF. Written as DNA, the CDR3 is TGCGCCAGCAGCTTGATACGGGGGGGTAGGTACGAGCAGTACTTC.

The table lists this clone with a count of one. This chain links TRBV27 with TRBJ2-7; D unresolved. Trimming cost V 4 bases and J 8 bases, with 18 bases left between them. Germline lookup yields CDR1 MNHEY and CDR2 SMNVEV (reference sequence). This CDR3 is built from 14 residues. The CDR3 spells CASSSSLEYRKQYF. CDR3 bases: TGTGCCAGCAGTTCCTCACTCGAGTACCGCAAGCAGTACTTC.

V is TRBV18 and J is TRBJ2-7, with 8 bases identical to TRBD1. Germline CDR1 reads KGHSH; CDR2 reads LQKENI. This CDR3 comprises 14 residues. J gave up 2 bases and V 0 bases, and 0 bases lay outside the gene matches. CDR3 sequence (DNA): TGTGCCAGCTCACCACCGGACAGGGCCTACGAGCAGTACTTC. Protein sequence: CASSPPDRAYEQYF.

The chain links TRBV18 to TRBJ2-7; no definite D call. CDR1 and CDR2 (germline): KGHSH, LQKENI. Deletions cut 6 bases from V and 6 bases from J, with 15 bases between. There are 13 residues in the CDR3. The DNA for the CDR3 is TGTGCCAGCTCCCAGACTGGGTCCACCGAGCAGTACTTC. It translates to CASSQTGSTEQYF.

This chain joins TRBV4-2 and TRBJ1-2; D uncertain. This CDR3 is built from 14 residues. Looked up from germline, CDR1 is LGHNA and CDR2 is YNFKEQ. V shed 1 base and J shed 6 bases, with 12 bases lying between them. CDR3 DNA: TGTGCCAGCAGCCAAGTCGATTCAGATCATGGCTACACCTTC. This encodes CASSQVDSDHGYTF.